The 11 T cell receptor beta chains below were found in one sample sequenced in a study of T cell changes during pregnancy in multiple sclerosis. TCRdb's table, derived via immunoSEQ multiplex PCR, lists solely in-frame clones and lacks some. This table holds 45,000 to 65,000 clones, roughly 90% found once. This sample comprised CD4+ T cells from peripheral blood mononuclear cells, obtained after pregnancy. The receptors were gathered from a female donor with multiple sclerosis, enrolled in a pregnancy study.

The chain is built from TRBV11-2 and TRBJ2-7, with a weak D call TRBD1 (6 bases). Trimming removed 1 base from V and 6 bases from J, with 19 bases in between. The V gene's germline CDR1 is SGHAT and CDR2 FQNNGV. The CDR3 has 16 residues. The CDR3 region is CASSLVTGRVGGEQYF. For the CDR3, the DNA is TGTGCCAGCAGCTTAGTCACAGGGAGAGTGGGCGGCGAGCAGTACTTC.

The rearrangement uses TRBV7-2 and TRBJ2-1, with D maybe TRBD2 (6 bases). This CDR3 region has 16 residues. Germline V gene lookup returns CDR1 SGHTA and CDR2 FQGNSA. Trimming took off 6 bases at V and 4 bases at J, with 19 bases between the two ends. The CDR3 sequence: CASSQTGTSEYNEQFF. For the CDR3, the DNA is TGTGCCAGCAGTCAAACCGGGACTTCTGAATACAATGAGCAGTTCTTC.

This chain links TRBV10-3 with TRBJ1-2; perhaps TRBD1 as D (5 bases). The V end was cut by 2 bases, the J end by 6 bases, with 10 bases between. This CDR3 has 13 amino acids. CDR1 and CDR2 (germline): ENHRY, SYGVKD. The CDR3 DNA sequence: TGTGCCATCAGTGAGAGACAGTCTGATGGCTACACCTTC. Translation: CAISERQSDGYTF.

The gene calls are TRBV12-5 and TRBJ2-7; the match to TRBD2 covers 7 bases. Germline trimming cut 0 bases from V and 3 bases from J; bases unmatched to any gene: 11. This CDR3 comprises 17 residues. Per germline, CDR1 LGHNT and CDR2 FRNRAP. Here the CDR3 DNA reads TGTGCTAGTGGTTTGGTAAGGGGTACTAGCGTTTACTACGAGCAGTACTTC. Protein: CASGLVRGTSVYYEQYF.

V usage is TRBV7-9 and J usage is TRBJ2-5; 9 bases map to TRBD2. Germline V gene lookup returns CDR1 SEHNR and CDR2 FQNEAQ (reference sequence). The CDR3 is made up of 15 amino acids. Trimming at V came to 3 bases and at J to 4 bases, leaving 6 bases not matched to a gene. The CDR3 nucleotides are TGTGCCAGCAGCTTGGGACTAGCCCGAGGAGAGACCCAGTACTTC. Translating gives CASSLGLARGETQYF.

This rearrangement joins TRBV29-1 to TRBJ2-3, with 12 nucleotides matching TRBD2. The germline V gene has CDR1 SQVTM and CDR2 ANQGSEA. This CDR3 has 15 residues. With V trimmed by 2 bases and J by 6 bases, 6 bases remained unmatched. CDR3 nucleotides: TGCAGCGTTGAAAGAGGGACTAGCGGGCGGGATACGCAGTATTTT. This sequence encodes CSVERGTSGRDTQYF.

DNA of the CDR3: TGCGCCAGCAGCTTGACTAGCGCAAACACCGGGGAGCTGTTTTTT. It codes for CASSLTSANTGELFF. The chain links TRBV5-1 to TRBJ2-2, with 7 bases aligning to TRBD2. The germline V gene encodes CDR1 SGHRS and CDR2 YFSETQ. The CDR3 consists of 15 residues. V shed 1 base and J 2 bases; nucleotides not matched to a gene: 2.

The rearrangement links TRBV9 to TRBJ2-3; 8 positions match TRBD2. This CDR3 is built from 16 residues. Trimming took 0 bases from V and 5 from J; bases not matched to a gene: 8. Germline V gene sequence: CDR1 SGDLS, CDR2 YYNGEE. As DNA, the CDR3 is TGTGCCAGCAGCGTAGGTATTAGCGGGATGGAAGATACGCAGTATTTT. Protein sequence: CASSVGISGMEDTQYF.

In DNA, the CDR3 is TGTGCCAGTAGCGACAGGAACTATGGCTACACCTTC. Translating gives CASSDRNYGYTF. V gene TRBV19 combines with J gene TRBJ1-2; D is perhaps TRBD1 (6 bases). The CDR3 is 12 amino acids. Germline V lookup: CDR1 LNHDA, CDR2 SQIVND (reference sequence). V lost 6 bases to trimming and J lost 2 bases, with 7 bases between them.

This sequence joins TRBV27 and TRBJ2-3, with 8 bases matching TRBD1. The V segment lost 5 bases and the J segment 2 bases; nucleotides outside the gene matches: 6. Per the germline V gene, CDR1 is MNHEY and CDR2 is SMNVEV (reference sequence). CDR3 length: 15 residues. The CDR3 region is CASSAGGRLTDTQYF. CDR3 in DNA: TGTGCCAGCAGTGCAGGGGGCAGACTCACAGATACGCAGTATTTT.

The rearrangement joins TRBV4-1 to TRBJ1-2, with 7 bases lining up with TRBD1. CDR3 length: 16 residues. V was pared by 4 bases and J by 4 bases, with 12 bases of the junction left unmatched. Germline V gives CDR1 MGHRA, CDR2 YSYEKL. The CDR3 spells CASSLIQGEYFYGYTF. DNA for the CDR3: TGCGCCAGCAGCCTAATCCAGGGGGAGTATTTCTATGGCTACACCTTC.